Listed below are T cell receptor beta chains from one sample, sequenced in a study of T cell responses to AZD1222 COVID-19 vaccine. Using immunoSEQ multiplex PCR, the repertoire was profiled, and TCRdb retains in-frame clones only, with some absent. The sample has around 150,000 clones; 80% to 95% are singletons. The sample was peripheral blood, taken 28 days after the second AZD1222 dose. The receptors stem from an adult who received the AZD1222 COVID-19 vaccine. CDR3s include the opening cysteine and the closing phenylalanine or tryptophan. The order of the fields is D gene, J gene, V gene, clone size, CDR3 DNA, CDR3 protein. D genes are given only for firm matches. Some rows have no size entry. The others give once, few or many, or a class for an expanded clone.

d_gene: TRBD2
j_gene: TRBJ2-1
v_gene: TRBV27
abundance: -
CDR3nt: TGTGCCAGCAGTTTACTAGCGGGGGGCCTCAATGAGCAGTTCTTC
CDR3aa: CASSLLAGGLNEQFF

d_gene: TRBD1
j_gene: TRBJ1-3
v_gene: TRBV4-2
abundance: few
CDR3nt: TGTGCCAGCAGCCAAGATCCCACAGGGGGACGCTCTGGAAACACCATATATTTT
CDR3aa: CASSQDPTGGRSGNTIYF

d_gene: -
j_gene: TRBJ1-1
v_gene: TRBV19
abundance: -
CDR3nt: TGTGCCAGTAGTACGGGGGGACAGAACACTGAAGCTTTCTTT
CDR3aa: CASSTGGQNTEAFF

d_gene: -
j_gene: TRBJ1-5
v_gene: TRBV19
abundance: -
CDR3nt: TGTGCCAGTAGTATAGGGATACAGGGAAATCAGCCCCAGCATTTT
CDR3aa: CASSIGIQGNQPQHF

d_gene: -
j_gene: TRBJ2-5
v_gene: TRBV9
abundance: -
CDR3nt: TGTGCCAGCAGCGTAGTTGGGGGGCGGAGAGAGACCCAGTACTTC
CDR3aa: CASSVVGGRRETQYF

d_gene: -
j_gene: TRBJ1-1
v_gene: TRBV20-1
abundance: -
CDR3nt: TGCAGTGCTAGAGGAGAGCGGGCTTTCTTT
CDR3aa: CSARGERAFF

d_gene: TRBD1
j_gene: TRBJ2-7
v_gene: TRBV6-5
abundance: -
CDR3nt: TGTGCCAGCAGTTACTCGACAGGGTACGAGCAGTACTTC
CDR3aa: CASSYSTGYEQYF

d_gene: -
j_gene: TRBJ1-6
v_gene: TRBV28
abundance: -
CDR3nt: TGTGCCAGCAGTGTTAATTCACCCCTCCACTTT
CDR3aa: CASSVNSPLHF

d_gene: TRBD1
j_gene: TRBJ1-4
v_gene: TRBV12-3/TRBV12-4
abundance: -
CDR3nt: TGTGCCAGCAGTTTGCAGGGGGCGGAACTGTTTTTT
CDR3aa: CASSLQGAELFF

d_gene: -
j_gene: TRBJ1-1
v_gene: TRBV12-3/TRBV12-4
abundance: -
CDR3nt: TGTGCCAGCAGTTTATTTGAGGGCACTGAAGCTTTCTTT
CDR3aa: CASSLFEGTEAFF

d_gene: TRBD1
j_gene: TRBJ2-7
v_gene: TRBV6-5
abundance: -
CDR3nt: TGTGCCAGCAGTCCAGGGGGCTCCAGCTCCTACGAGCAGTACTTC
CDR3aa: CASSPGGSSSYEQYF

d_gene: -
j_gene: TRBJ1-5
v_gene: TRBV28
abundance: -
CDR3nt: TGTGCCAGCAGGGACGAGACGATCCAGCCCCAGCATTTT
CDR3aa: CASRDETIQPQHF

d_gene: -
j_gene: TRBJ1-6
v_gene: TRBV10-3
abundance: -
CDR3nt: TGTGCCATCAGTGAGGACGGTTCTAATTCACCCCTCCACTTT
CDR3aa: CAISEDGSNSPLHF

d_gene: -
j_gene: TRBJ1-2
v_gene: TRBV4-1
abundance: -
CDR3nt: TGCGCCAGCAGCCAAGAGGGACAAGGCATACATCATACCGGCTACACCTTC
CDR3aa: CASSQEGQGIHHTGYTF

d_gene: -
j_gene: TRBJ2-1
v_gene: TRBV7-2
abundance: -
CDR3nt: TGTGCCAGCAGCCCACCTGGGAAAAATGAGCAGTTCTTC
CDR3aa: CASSPPGKNEQFF

d_gene: -
j_gene: TRBJ2-3
v_gene: TRBV30
abundance: -
CDR3nt: TGTGCCTGGGGTCTAGGGCTTCAGGACACGCAGTATTTT
CDR3aa: CAWGLGLQDTQYF

d_gene: TRBD2
j_gene: TRBJ2-7
v_gene: TRBV29-1
abundance: -
CDR3nt: TGCAGCGTTGTCCCCTCTAGCGGGGGCTCCTACGAGCAGTACTTC
CDR3aa: CSVVPSSGGSYEQYF

d_gene: -
j_gene: TRBJ2-5
v_gene: TRBV30
abundance: -
CDR3nt: TGTGCCTGGAACTCTCAGGGGTGGCAAGAGACCCAGTACTTC
CDR3aa: CAWNSQGWQETQYF

d_gene: -
j_gene: TRBJ1-2
v_gene: TRBV7-2
abundance: once
CDR3nt: TGTGCCAGCAGCTTAGCTAGGACAGTCCTTCCCTATGGCTACACCTTC
CDR3aa: CASSLARTVLPYGYTF

d_gene: -
j_gene: TRBJ1-4
v_gene: TRBV4-1
abundance: -
CDR3nt: TGCGCCAGCAGCCCTTACGGCATTTTGACTAATGAAAAACTGTTTTTT
CDR3aa: CASSPYGILTNEKLFF

d_gene: -
j_gene: TRBJ1-3
v_gene: TRBV19
abundance: -
CDR3nt: TGTGCCAGTACCCTTTTCCCTGGAAACACCATATATTTT
CDR3aa: CASTLFPGNTIYF

d_gene: TRBD2
j_gene: TRBJ2-3
v_gene: TRBV18
abundance: -
CDR3nt: TGTGCCAGCTCACCACCGTCCCTAGCGGGAGCAGATACGCAGTATTTT
CDR3aa: CASSPPSLAGADTQYF

d_gene: -
j_gene: TRBJ2-7
v_gene: TRBV28
abundance: -
CDR3nt: TGTGCCAGCAGTCCGTGGACGGAGGCGTCCGGCGAGCAGTACTTC
CDR3aa: CASSPWTEASGEQYF

d_gene: -
j_gene: TRBJ2-5
v_gene: TRBV29-1
abundance: -
CDR3nt: TGCAGCGTTGTACGGACGGTGGGGGAGACCCAGTACTTC
CDR3aa: CSVVRTVGETQYF

d_gene: TRBD1
j_gene: TRBJ1-5
v_gene: TRBV27
abundance: -
CDR3nt: TGTGCCAGCAGTCCAGAGGGACAGGGGGCCCGTCAGCCCCAGCATTTT
CDR3aa: CASSPEGQGARQPQHF

d_gene: -
j_gene: TRBJ1-6
v_gene: TRBV5-6
abundance: -
CDR3nt: TGTGCCAGCAGCTTTTACCTTACAGTCAGGCCTTACAATTCACCCCTCCACTTT
CDR3aa: CASSFYLTVRPYNSPLHF

d_gene: -
j_gene: TRBJ2-3
v_gene: TRBV5-1
abundance: -
CDR3nt: TGCGCCAGCAGCTTGGCCAGGCTTAACACAGATACGCAGTATTTT
CDR3aa: CASSLARLNTDTQYF